These 24 T cell receptor beta chains originate from one sample sequenced in a study of T cells after posttransplantation cyclophosphamide (dated by TCRdb to the mid-2010s). The library was generated by the immunoSEQ multiplex PCR assay. TCRdb re-hosts the immuneACCESS table, in-frame sequences only. Its copies lack some clones; in the studies checked, an unresolved V gene accounts for under half of them, and the cause for the rest is not known. This sample includes 25,000 to 30,000 clones, and none of them was observed just once. The top ten clones comprise 2.7% of the sample. Sequencing input: PBMCs. Receptors were obtained from a woman aged 55-69 years in good health, CMV-negative, and a related stem cell transplant donor.

This clone was seen repeatedly, ten times or more. The rearrangement links TRBV4-3 to TRBJ2-1, with a possible D match to TRBD2 (5 bases). V shed 4 bases and J shed 0 bases, with 10 bases lying between them. This CDR3 has 15 amino acids. Germline loops: CDR1 LGHNA, CDR2 YSLEER. CDR3 sequence reads: CASSPSLSSYNEQFF. Here the CDR3 DNA reads TGCGCCAGCAGCCCTAGCCTGAGCTCCTACAATGAGCAGTTCTTC.

J is TRBJ1-1 and V is TRBV20-1; D unclear. Germline CDR1 and CDR2: DFQATT and SNEGSKA (reference sequence). This CDR3 is built from 11 residues. The ends were cut back, 4 bases at V and 4 bases at J, with 7 bases in the middle. CDR3 amino acids: CSAKTRTEAFF. The CDR3 region has the DNA TGCAGTGCTAAAACACGCACTGAAGCTTTCTTT.

This clone was seen at least ten times. The chain recombines TRBV6-1 with TRBJ2-7, with D maybe TRBD2 (5 bases). The V gene lost 2 bases and the J gene lost 1 base, with 12 bases spanning the gap. The CDR3 consists of 15 residues. Germline CDR1 is MNHNS and CDR2 is SASEGT. CDR3 bases: TGTGCCAGCAGTGAATGGAGCGGAGGTTCCTACGAGCAGTACTTC. It specifies CASSEWSGGSYEQYF.

The genes are TRBV7-9 and TRBJ1-2, with 8 bases aligning to TRBD1. There are 13 residues in the CDR3. The ends lost 7 bases at V and 4 bases at J; junction bases unmatched: 5. The germline V gene has CDR1 SEHNR and CDR2 FQNEAQ (reference sequence). The CDR3 region is CASTSDRVYGYTF. CDR3 bases: TGTGCCAGCACGTCGGACAGGGTCTATGGCTACACCTTC.

This clone was seen ten or more times. This chain connects TRBV6-1 to TRBJ1-1; a weak D match, TRBD1 (5 bases). This CDR3 comprises 14 residues. From germline, CDR1 is MNHNS and CDR2 SASEGT. V gave up 2 bases and J gave up 4 bases, with 11 bases separating them. The CDR3: CASSERGRSTEAFF. The DNA for the CDR3 is TGTGCCAGCAGTGAACGGGGGAGGAGCACTGAAGCTTTCTTT.

In this sample, this clone turned up many times. This chain connects TRBV6-2 or TRBV6-3 to TRBJ2-1; 12 positions agree with TRBD2. This CDR3 comprises 14 residues. The germline gives CDR1 MNHEY, CDR2 SVGEGT. Unmatched junction bases numbered 8, after V lost 8 bases and J lost 9 bases. The CDR3 protein is CASAASGGAREQFF. DNA for the CDR3: TGTGCCAGCGCCGCTAGCGGGGGGGCTCGTGAGCAGTTCTTC.

This clone was counted at least ten times. This chain connects TRBV7-6 to TRBJ2-1; 11 positions match TRBD2. The CDR3 length is 15 residues. Germline V gene sequence: CDR1 SGHVS, CDR2 FNYEAQ. With V trimmed by 6 bases and J by 4 bases, 5 bases remained unmatched. The CDR3 spells CASSAGTSGYNEQFF. DNA for the CDR3: TGTGCCAGCAGTGCTGGGACTAGCGGTTACAATGAGCAGTTCTTC.

This clone was seen repeatedly, ten times or more. The rearrangement uses TRBV7-9 and TRBJ1-1, with TRBD1 as a possible D gene (6 bases). Germline values: CDR1 SEHNR, CDR2 FQNEAQ (reference sequence). V lost 4 bases, J lost 7 bases, and 10 bases lay in between. The CDR3 sequence is 12 residues long. The CDR3 DNA follows: TGTGCCAGCAGCTCGGACAGCCTTGAAGCTTTCTTT. Translation: CASSSDSLEAFF.

This clone has a count of ten or more. In DNA form, the CDR3 reads TGTGCCAGCAGGGGGACTGGCCTGGCAGATACGCAGTATTTT. It yields the protein CASRGTGLADTQYF. The gene calls are TRBV2 and TRBJ2-3, with D possibly TRBD2 on 6 matching bases. The CDR3 is 14 amino acids. V lost 6 bases and J lost 4, with 14 bases in between. CDR1 SNHLY and CDR2 FYNNEI come from the germline V gene.

There are many counts of this clone. The chain employs TRBV6-5 and TRBJ2-2; D call uncertain. Germline V gene data show CDR1 as MNHEY and CDR2 as SVGAGI. Trimming removed 5 bases at V and 0 bases at J, with 10 bases between. The CDR3 has 15 residues. CDR3 loop: CASSKILANTGELFF. CDR3 nucleotide sequence: TGTGCCAGCAGTAAAATACTCGCGAACACCGGGGAGCTGTTTTTT.

This clone was recorded a few times. The gene calls are TRBV7-7 and TRBJ2-6; no clear D gene. V lost 9 bases and J 2 bases, leaving 11 bases between the germline ends. CDR3 length: 14 amino acids. Germline V gene data show CDR1 as SSHAT and CDR2 as FNYEAQ (reference sequence). CDR3: CASSQSPGANVLTF. The DNA for the CDR3 is TGTGCCAGTTCCCAGTCCCCTGGGGCCAACGTCCTGACTTTC.

This clone came up many times. This CDR3 is missing its conserved last phenylalanine or tryptophan, likely due to a read error. The limits of the CDR3 on the DNA are not certain, so only TCRdb's listed CDR3 is given. This sequence joins TRBV6-5 and TRBJ2-3; the tabulated D call, TRBD2, remains unverified against the DNA. The CDR3 length equals 11 residues, ends included. Germline V gene data show CDR1 as MNHEY and CDR2 as SVGAGI. CDR3 loop: CASSYSGLATG.

This clone was counted many times. This chain joins TRBV2 and TRBJ2-3; D perhaps matches TRBD1 (6 bases). Looked up from germline, CDR1 is SNHLY and CDR2 is FYNNEI. CDR3 size: 14 residues. V lost 2 bases and J lost 2, with 8 bases in between. The CDR3 here is CASSETGHTDTQYF. The CDR3 DNA sequence: TGTGCCAGCAGTGAAACGGGACACACAGATACGCAGTATTTT.

This clone was found many times. This rearrangement joins TRBV2 to TRBJ2-1, with TRBD2 matching over 7 bases. The CDR3 spans 15 residues. V lost 6 bases, J lost 2 bases, and 7 bases stayed unmatched. Germline assignment: CDR1 SNHLY and CDR2 FYNNEI. The CDR3 region has the DNA TGTGCCAGCAGATACGAGCGGGGCCCCTACAATGAGCAGTTCTTC. This encodes CASRYERGPYNEQFF.

This clone came up many times. The CDR3 reads CASSRDRVGSEQYF. DNA for the CDR3: TGTGCCAGCTCACGGGACAGGGTGGGCTCCGAGCAGTACTTC. J is TRBJ2-7 and V is TRBV18, with TRBD1 matching over 9 bases. Germline CDR1 is KGHSH and CDR2 is LQKENI. This CDR3 region has 14 residues. V was pared by 4 bases and J by 6 bases, with 7 bases of the junction left unmatched.

This clone has a count of ten or more. J is TRBJ1-5 and V is TRBV6-1; D gene ambiguous. V was cut by 2 bases and J by 5 bases, with 16 bases left in between. The length of the CDR3 is 16 residues. CDR1 is MNHNS, CDR2 SASEGT, per germline. The CDR3 region is CASSEFRSGGDQPQHF. In DNA form, the CDR3 reads TGTGCCAGCAGTGAATTTCGGAGTGGCGGAGATCAGCCCCAGCATTTT.

This clone was seen at least ten times. The chain carries TRBV7-9 and TRBJ1-5; TRBD1 aligns across 9 bases. Unmatched junction bases numbered 1, after V lost 5 bases and J lost 5 bases. The CDR3 sequence is 13 residues long. Germline assignment: CDR1 SEHNR and CDR2 FQNEAQ (reference sequence). CDR3 sequence (DNA): TGTGCCAGCAGCCGGACAGGGGATCAGCCCCAGCATTTT. Its protein is CASSRTGDQPQHF.

In this sample, this clone turned up a few times. The rearrangement uses TRBV24-1 and TRBJ2-1; tentatively, D is TRBD1 (6 bases). CDR1 KGHDR and CDR2 SFDVKD come from the germline V gene. The CDR3 has 17 amino acids. V lost 4 bases and J 9 bases, leaving 24 bases between the germline ends. As DNA, the CDR3 is TGTGCCACCAGTGACAGGACAATGGGGGCGCTTCGTAGTGAGCAGTTCTTC. Protein: CATSDRTMGALRSEQFF.

This clone has ten or more counts. The chain combines TRBV9 with TRBJ2-7, with 8 bases matching TRBD2. The CDR3 is 15 amino acids. Germline CDR1 is SGDLS and CDR2 is YYNGEE. V was clipped by 0 bases and J by 7 bases; unmatched bases: 9. The CDR3 coding sequence is TGTGCCAGCAGCGTAGGTTTCGGGGGGGCGCGAGAGCAGTACTTC. Its translation: CASSVGFGGAREQYF. Looking up the rest from reference TRBV9 and TRBJ2-7 gives the full variable domain: DSGVTQTPKHLITATGQRVTLRCSPRSGDLSVYWYQQSLDQGLQFLIQYYNGEERAKGNILERFSAQQFPDLHSELNLSSLELGDSALYFCASSVGFGGAREQYFGPGTRLTVT.

This clone was counted many times. The V gene is TRBV6-5, the J gene TRBJ2-7; TRBD2 is a possible D gene (5 bases). This CDR3 spans 11 amino acids. V was clipped by 6 bases and J by 7 bases, with 10 bases between them. The germline gives CDR1 MNHEY, CDR2 SVGAGI. The CDR3 is CASSRGWEQYF. The DNA of the CDR3 is TGTGCCAGCAGCCGGGGTTGGGAGCAGTACTTC.

This clone has ten or more counts. The V call is TRBV6-5, the J call TRBJ2-7; TRBD1 matches at 7 bases. Germline CDR1 is MNHEY and CDR2 is SVGAGI. This CDR3 spans 14 amino acids. The junction had 6 bases not matched to a gene; V was cut back by 5 bases and J by 2 bases. The CDR3 sequence: CASSPSTGPYEQYF. The CDR3 DNA sequence: TGTGCCAGCAGTCCTTCGACAGGGCCCTACGAGCAGTACTTC.

This clone was seen at least ten times. The CDR3 DNA reads TGTGCCACCGGACAGGGCCGCAATTCACCCCTCCACTTT. Protein: CATGQGRNSPLHF. The V call is TRBV19, the J call TRBJ1-6, with 8 positions matching TRBD1. This CDR3 is built from 13 residues. Trimming at V came to 10 bases and at J to 7 bases, leaving 6 bases not matched to a gene. Germline V CDR1 and CDR2: LNHDA, SQIVND (reference sequence). The full variable domain, rest sourced from reference TRBV19 and TRBJ1-6, is DGGITQSPKYLFRKEGQNVTLSCEQNLNHDAMYWYRQDPGQGLRLIYYSQIVNDFQKGDIAEGYSVSREKKESFPLTVTSAQKNPTAFYLCATGQGRNSPLHFGNGTRLTVT.

This clone was counted between two and nine times. This sequence joins TRBV27 and TRBJ1-1, with a possible D match to TRBD1 (6 bases). The germline V and J ends were trimmed by 4 bases and 4 bases, with 10 bases remaining between them. CDR1 is MNHEY, CDR2 SMNVEV, per germline (reference sequence). CDR3 length equals 13 residues. The CDR3 region is CASSSDRSTEAFF. In DNA form, the CDR3 reads TGTGCCAGCAGTTCCGACAGGTCCACTGAAGCTTTCTTT.

This clone has at least ten counts. The chain couples TRBV19 to TRBJ1-1; D remains unclear. CDR3 length: 11 amino acids. The germline gives CDR1 LNHDA, CDR2 SQIVND (reference sequence). The ends were cut back, 8 bases at V and 11 bases at J, with 15 bases in the middle. CDR3 bases: TGTGCCAGTGAGAAGGGCACAAAGGCTTTCTTT. It codes for CASEKGTKAFF.